This T cell receptor beta chain was documented in a study of human T cells and chemical hapten exposure. Whole-study context: Sensitizing treatment utilized 2% DPC over a 2 cm by 2 cm portion of upper inner arm skin.

Original analysis: Sampled TCR counts reached a median of approximately 93,000 per sample, with values ranging from 23,224 to 690,600. Each CDR3 protein gets one entry after TCRdb re-called the RACE reads with MiXCR. These V and J calls are TCRdb output, not the study's own analysis. The sample holds tens of thousands of distinct CDR3 sequences, approximately 10% seen once. The table lists this clonotype with many counts. Its antigen is not known. Study-level findings and limits: In comparison with controls, expanded TCRs gave rise to a significantly larger number of large CDR3 similarity clusters.

Described time point: pre-sensitization, week 0. The treatment is: therapeutic diphenylcyclopropenone sensitization with weekly scalp DPC. Unfractionated whole blood was the source from which total RNA was extracted. The input for sequencing was whole blood, taken in connection with sensitization to the hapten diphenylcyclopropenone (DPC). This clonotype originated in a man between 45 and 60 years old with alopecia areata. Some clones in this sample may be carry-over from other donors' samples.

CDR3 loop: CSARDGRGIQETQYF. CDR3 sequence (DNA): TGCAGTGCTAGAGACGGGAGGGGTATCCAAGAGACCCAGTACTTC. The chain recombines TRBV20-1 with TRBJ2-5; 8 positions agree with TRBD2. The junction had 4 bases not matched to a gene; V was cut back by 0 bases and J by 1 base. The CDR3 is made up of 15 amino acids. Germline loops: CDR1 DFQATT, CDR2 SNEGSKA (reference sequence).